The 20 T cell receptor beta chains below were found in one sample sequenced in a study of identical twins. TCRdb reprocessed the 5' RACE reads with MiXCR, giving one entry per CDR3 protein. The table has 520,000 or so distinct CDR3 sequences, 22% seen once. These records were also assigned to another study, of T cells expressing NK-cell markers.

What was sequenced was CD4+ T cells sorted from blood. The receptors come from a woman between 18 and 30 years old in good health.

This chain links TRBV5-1 with TRBJ2-5; D is ambiguous. Trimming shortened V by 2 bases and J by 2 bases, and 16 bases separated the two germline ends. The V gene's germline CDR1 is SGHRS and CDR2 YFSETQ. This CDR3 spans 16 amino acids. This CDR3 is CASSFGLRKFQETQYF. The CDR3 DNA reads as TGCGCCAGCAGCTTTGGTTTGAGGAAGTTTCAAGAGACCCAGTACTTC.

The chain couples TRBV5-1 to TRBJ1-4; perhaps TRBD1 as D (5 bases). This CDR3 contains 17 residues. Germline CDR1 and CDR2: SGHRS and YFSETQ. Trimming left V 0 bases short and J 2 bases short, with 14 bases between. The CDR3 bases are TGCGCCAGCAGCTTGGCGGCAGGGAAGCGTACTAATGAAAAACTGTTTTTT. Protein product: CASSLAAGKRTNEKLFF.

This clonotype turned up a few times. V and J are TRBV25-1 and TRBJ2-5; the D gene could be TRBD1 or TRBD2 (5 bases each). The CDR3 runs to 12 residues. Per germline, CDR1 MGHDK and CDR2 SYGVNS. V shed 3 bases and J shed 7 bases, with 9 bases lying between them. In DNA form, the CDR3 reads TGTGCCAGCAGTGAGGGGGTCAGGACCCAGTACTTC. This translates into CASSEGVRTQYF.

The chain has TRBV15 and TRBJ2-1, with 10 bases fitting TRBD2. The CDR3 is 15 amino acids. The V segment lost 6 bases and the J segment 8 bases; nucleotides outside the gene matches: 10. CDR1 and CDR2 (germline): LNHNV, YYDKDF (reference sequence). The CDR3 DNA follows: TGTGCCACCAGGAACGAGCGGGAGGGAAGCCATGAGCAGTTCTTC. Its protein product is CATRNEREGSHEQFF.

The chain combines TRBV7-2 with TRBJ2-4; TRBD1 is a possible D gene (5 bases). Germline V gene sequence: CDR1 SGHTA, CDR2 FQGNSA. This CDR3 has 16 amino acids. The ends were cut back, 1 base at V and 4 bases at J, with 14 bases in the middle. The CDR3 DNA sequence: TGTGCCAGCAGCTTAGTCCCCGACAGCACTAAAAACATTCAGTACTTC. Protein: CASSLVPDSTKNIQYF.

This clonotype was recorded a few times. The chain carries TRBV20-1 and TRBJ2-7, with D possibly being TRBD1 (6 bases). V was trimmed by 3 bases and J by 9 bases, leaving 21 bases between them. CDR1 and CDR2 from the germline V gene are DFQATT and SNEGSKA (reference sequence). The CDR3 covers 14 residues. The CDR3 region is CSASATTGLLGQYF. Here the CDR3 DNA reads TGCAGTGCTAGTGCGACGACAGGACTTTTGGGGCAGTACTTC.

The table lists this clonotype with a count of one. This rearrangement joins TRBV5-1 to TRBJ2-6; D is ambiguous. CDR1 and CDR2 (germline): SGHRS, YFSETQ. There are 15 residues in the CDR3. Trimming removed 8 bases from V and 1 base from J, with 13 bases in between. The DNA for the CDR3 is TGCGCCAGTAACACGGGCGGTTCTGGGGCCAACGTCCTGACTTTC. Its protein product is CASNTGGSGANVLTF.

The chain recombines TRBV12-3 or TRBV12-4 with TRBJ2-1; D remains unclear. V dropped 3 bases and J dropped 0 bases, with 12 bases sitting between them. CDR3 size: 16 residues. The CDR3 DNA is TGTGCCAGCAGTTTCACTCTTACTCGCTCCTACAATGAGCAGTTCTTC. As protein: CASSFTLTRSYNEQFF.

This chain links TRBV27 with TRBJ2-2; perhaps TRBD2 as D (7 bases). The length of the CDR3 is 16 residues. The germline V gene has CDR1 MNHEY and CDR2 SMNVEV (reference sequence). V lost 0 bases and J lost 7, with 15 bases in between. This chain's CDR3 is CASSLSIQGGVGELFF. The CDR3, as DNA: TGTGCCAGCAGTTTATCGATACAGGGAGGGGTCGGGGAGCTGTTTTTT.

This clonotype turned up a few times. J is TRBJ1-5 and V is TRBV19, with TRBD1 matching over 8 bases. The CDR3 is 15 residues long. CDR1 and CDR2 from the germline V gene are LNHDA and SQIVND (reference sequence). The junction had 9 bases not matched to a gene; V was cut back by 5 bases and J by 6 bases. CDR3 residues: CASSPSDRGGQPQHF. The CDR3 bases are TGTGCCAGTAGTCCTTCAGACAGGGGTGGTCAGCCCCAGCATTTT. The variable domain in full, completed from reference TRBV19 and TRBJ1-5, reads DGGITQSPKYLFRKEGQNVTLSCEQNLNHDAMYWYRQDPGQGLRLIYYSQIVNDFQKGDIAEGYSVSREKKESFPLTVTSAQKNPTAFYLCASSPSDRGGQPQHFGDGTRLSIL.

This clonotype turned up a few times. The chain joins TRBV12-3 or TRBV12-4 to TRBJ2-2; D is ambiguous. The ends were cut back, 3 bases at V and 4 bases at J, with 9 bases in the middle. This CDR3 has 14 amino acids. The CDR3 sequence is CASSLWGPTGELFF. The CDR3 DNA sequence: TGTGCCAGCAGTTTGTGGGGTCCCACCGGGGAGCTGTTTTTT.

The gene calls are TRBV11-2 and TRBJ2-3, with 10 positions matching TRBD2. The CDR3 sequence is 18 residues long. V trimming: 0 bases; J trimming: 2 bases; junction bases outside the gene matches: 8. Germline-derived CDR1 and CDR2 are SGHAT and FQNNGV. The CDR3 nucleotides are TGTGCCAGCAGCTTAGATCCAGCGGGGGGGCGTAACACAGATACGCAGTATTTT. Translation: CASSLDPAGGRNTDTQYF. Looking up the rest from reference TRBV11-2 and TRBJ2-3 gives the full variable domain: EAGVAQSPRYKIIEKRQSVAFWCNPISGHATLYWYQQILGQGPKLLIQFQNNGVVDDSQLPKDRFSAERLKGVDSTLKIQPAKLEDSAVYLCASSLDPAGGRNTDTQYFGPGTRLTVL.

The V call is TRBV5-1, the J call TRBJ2-5; tentative D call: TRBD2 (5 bases). The CDR3 is made up of 15 amino acids. Germline lookup yields CDR1 SGHRS and CDR2 YFSETQ. V was cut by 4 bases and J by 6 bases, with 19 bases left in between. The CDR3 DNA reads as TGCGCCAGCAGCCTGGAGGTGGGGAACTCCAAGACCCAGTACTTC. This sequence encodes CASSLEVGNSKTQYF.

In this sample, this clonotype turned up a few times. The chain couples TRBV4-3 to TRBJ2-1; D gene ambiguous. The CDR3 spans 14 residues. CDR1 is LGHNA, CDR2 YSLEER, per germline. Between the trimmed V and J ends, which lost 1 base and 7 bases, there was a span of 11 bases. The CDR3 bases are TGCGCCAGCAGCCAAGCCATGACACGGAATGAGCAGTTCTTC. Translated, it gives CASSQAMTRNEQFF.

The J gene is TRBJ2-1, the V gene TRBV10-3; 10 bases are shared with TRBD2. The germline gives CDR1 ENHRY, CDR2 SYGVKD. CDR3 length equals 17 residues. Trimming removed 7 bases from V and 6 bases from J; junction bases left unmatched: 15. The CDR3 region has the DNA TGTGCCATCACGGGGGGGACTTCGGCTAGCGGGAGCAATGAGCAGTTCTTC. It translates to CAITGGTSASGSNEQFF.

V and J are TRBV7-8 and TRBJ2-2, with 9 bases matching TRBD2. V lost 1 base and J lost 6; bases outside the gene matches: 9. The CDR3 contains 17 residues. Germline CDR1 is SGHVS and CDR2 is FQNEAQ. This CDR3 is CASSLEGVAGVSGELFF. CDR3 DNA sequence: TGTGCCAGCAGCTTAGAGGGCGTAGCGGGGGTATCCGGGGAGCTGTTTTTT. Full variable domain (missing parts from reference TRBV7-8 and TRBJ2-2): GAGVSQSPRYKVAKRGQDVALRCDPISGHVSLFWYQQALGQGPEFLTYFQNEAQLDKSGLPSDRFFAERPEGSVSTLKIQRTQQEDSAVYLCASSLEGVAGVSGELFFGEGSRLTVL.

V usage is TRBV20-1 and J usage is TRBJ1-4; TRBD1 is a possible D gene (5 bases). The CDR3 loop spans 13 amino acids. V was trimmed by 5 bases and J by 7 bases, leaving 14 bases between them. Germline V gene sequence: CDR1 DFQATT, CDR2 SNEGSKA (reference sequence). The CDR3 DNA is TGCAGTGCTTCGACAGCGACGTTTGAAAAACTGTTTTTT. Translated: CSASTATFEKLFF.

In this sample, this clonotype turned up a few times. The chain recombines TRBV20-1 with TRBJ2-1, with D maybe TRBD2 (6 bases). The V and J ends lost 0 bases and 8 bases respectively, with 11 bases between them. Germline assignment: CDR1 DFQATT and CDR2 SNEGSKA (reference sequence). The CDR3 runs to 13 residues. The CDR3 DNA is TGCAGTGCTAGAGATCTACTAGCCTATGAGCAGTTCTTC. It encodes CSARDLLAYEQFF.

V gene TRBV4-3 combines with J gene TRBJ2-1; D is perhaps TRBD1 or TRBD2 (6 bases each). The V gene's germline CDR1 is LGHNA and CDR2 YSLEER. V dropped 2 bases and J dropped 0 bases, with 11 bases sitting between them. The CDR3 contains 16 residues. The CDR3 DNA is TGCGCCAGCAGCCAATACGGGGGCCTCTCCTACAATGAGCAGTTCTTC. Translating gives CASSQYGGLSYNEQFF.

Many counts were recorded for this clonotype. The chain links TRBV20-1 to TRBJ2-4; D possibly matches TRBD1 or TRBD2 (5 bases each). Germline assignment: CDR1 DFQATT and CDR2 SNEGSKA (reference sequence). The germline V and J ends were trimmed by 3 bases and 2 bases, with 11 bases remaining between them. There are 14 residues in the CDR3. In DNA form, the CDR3 reads TGCAGTGCTAGCATGGGGGTAACCAAAAACATTCAGTACTTC. It is translated as CSASMGVTKNIQYF.